This T cell receptor (beta chain) was profiled in a study of blood T cell repertoires in COVID-19. The overall study: Some COVID-19 samples were acute and others convalescent; all came from the United States, Italy and Spain. PBMCs, B-cell-depleted T cells, or T cells provided the cDNA or gDNA that made up the material.

The table came from immunoSEQ multiplex PCR; TCRdb's copy has only in-frame clones and leaves some out. There are about 160,000 clones in the sample; 75% to 85% occur only once, and 3% to 4% lies in the top ten. CDR3 size: 15 residues. The germline V gene has CDR1 MGHDK and CDR2 SYGVNS. V lost 4 bases, J lost 5 bases, and 7 bases stayed unmatched. In assigning cohorts, the study relied on participant-reported clinical history. What was sequenced was PBMCs or T cells enriched from blood (not recorded which). V and J are TRBV25-1 and TRBJ2-5; 10 nucleotides line up with TRBD2. This sequence was found in a woman aged 55-69 years who had recovered from COVID-19. CDR3 DNA: TGTGCCAGCAGTGGCAGCGGGGGGGCGTTCGAGACCCAGTACTTC. It encodes CASSGSGGAFETQYF.